This TCR beta chain was recovered during a study of technical replicates of blood from several donors. The V gene's germline CDR1 is SNHLY and CDR2 FYNNEI. Trimming cost V 6 bases and J 1 base, with 16 bases left between them. This CDR3 region has 16 residues. The data were produced by immunoSEQ multiplex PCR, yet TCRdb's version contains in-frame clones alone and is incomplete. Of about 60,000 clones listed, 85% to 95% were seen once; the top ten hold 4.3%. The sequence came from a human donor in good health. Some clones in this sample may be carry-over from other donors' samples. The chain joins TRBV2 to TRBJ1-5; D might be TRBD1 (6 bases). Sequencing was carried out using PBMCs. The CDR3 DNA is TGTGCCAGCAGGGATTACGACAGGCCGAGCAATCAGCCCCAGCATTTT. This codes for CASRDYDRPSNQPQHF.